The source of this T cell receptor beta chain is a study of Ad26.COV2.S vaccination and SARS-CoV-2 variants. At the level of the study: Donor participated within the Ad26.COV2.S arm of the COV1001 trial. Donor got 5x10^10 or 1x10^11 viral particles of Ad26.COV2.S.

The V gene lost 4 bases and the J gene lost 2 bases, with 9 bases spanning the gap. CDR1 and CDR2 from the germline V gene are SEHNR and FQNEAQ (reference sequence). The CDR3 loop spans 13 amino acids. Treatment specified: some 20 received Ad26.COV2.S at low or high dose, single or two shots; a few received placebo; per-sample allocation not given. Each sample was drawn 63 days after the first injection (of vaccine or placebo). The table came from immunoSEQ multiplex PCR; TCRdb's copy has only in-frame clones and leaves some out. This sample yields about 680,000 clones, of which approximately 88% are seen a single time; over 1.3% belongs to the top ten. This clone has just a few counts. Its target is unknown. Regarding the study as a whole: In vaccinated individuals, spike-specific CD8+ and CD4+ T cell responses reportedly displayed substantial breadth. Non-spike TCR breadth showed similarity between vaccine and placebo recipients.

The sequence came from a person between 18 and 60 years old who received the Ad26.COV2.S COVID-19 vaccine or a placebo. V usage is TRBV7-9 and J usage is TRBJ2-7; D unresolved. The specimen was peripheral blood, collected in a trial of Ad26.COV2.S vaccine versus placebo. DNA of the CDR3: TGTGCCAGCAGCTCGACACAAACCTACGAGCAGTACTTC. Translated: CASSSTQTYEQYF.